These 32 T cell receptor beta chains came from one sample sequenced in a study of blood T cells in healthy people across ages. Then a second PCR, running about 6 to 12 cycles, was carried out with a sample-barcoded 5' primer and a J-beta primer mix. TCRdb ran MiXCR on the 5' RACE reads and lists one entry per CDR3 protein. The sample has about 1,000,000 distinct CDR3 sequences, under 45% seen once. The sample consisted of blood. Source of these receptors: a woman aged 55-75 years in good health.

This clonotype was seen a handful of times. The CDR3: CASSLAVAGQRITDTQYF. The CDR3, as DNA: TGCGCCAGCAGCTTGGCAGTAGCGGGTCAAAGGATCACAGATACGCAGTATTTT. The gene calls are TRBV5-1 and TRBJ2-3; 7 bases map to TRBD2. The trim removed 0 bases at V and 2 bases at J, leaving 12 bases unmatched. The CDR3 covers 18 residues. The germline gives CDR1 SGHRS, CDR2 YFSETQ. The complete variable domain, with remaining parts taken from reference TRBV5-1 and TRBJ2-3, reads KAGVTQTPRYLIKTRGQQVTLSCSPISGHRSVSWYQQTPGQGLQFLFEYFSETQRNKGNFPGRFSGRQFSNSRSEMNVSTLELGDSALYLCASSLAVAGQRITDTQYFGPGTRLTVL.

A few counts support this clonotype. This chain uses TRBV2 with TRBJ2-4; D not resolved. Near its end, the DNA agrees better with TRBJ2-7, so the J call may be wrong. The CDR3 is 14 residues long. Per the germline V gene, CDR1 is SNHLY and CDR2 is FYNNEI. This CDR3 reads CASSESGDAYEQYF. CDR3 sequence (DNA): TGTGCCAGCAGTGAATCTGGAGACGCCTACGAGCAGTACTTC.

V is TRBV6-1 and J is TRBJ2-7, with a tentative D call TRBD2 (5 bases). This CDR3 contains 13 residues. V was clipped by 4 bases and J by 6 bases, with 13 bases between them. CDR1 and CDR2 from the germline V gene are MNHNS and SASEGT. DNA of the CDR3: TGTGCCAGCAGTGTATCTGGGAGTGGCGAGCAGTACTTC. It is translated as CASSVSGSGEQYF.

This clonotype was found a few times. This chain uses TRBV27 with TRBJ2-7; 8 nucleotides align to TRBD1. The length of the CDR3 is 14 residues. Germline CDR1 MNHEY, CDR2 SMNVEV (reference sequence). Unmatched junction bases numbered 10, after V lost 7 bases and J lost 5 bases. The CDR3 reads CASTAGTGKNEQYF. The CDR3 DNA is TGTGCCAGCACCGCCGGGACAGGCAAAAACGAGCAGTACTTC.

This chain links TRBV30 with TRBJ2-4, with D uncertain. With 2 bases removed from V and 5 bases from J, the gap between germline ends came to 4 bases. The CDR3 covers 11 residues. The germline V gene has CDR1 GTSNPN and CDR2 SVGIG (reference sequence). CDR3: CAWSYQNIQYF. As DNA, the CDR3 is TGTGCCTGGAGTTACCAAAACATTCAGTACTTC.

The chain combines TRBV3-1 with TRBJ2-4; possible D gene TRBD1, 5 bases. With the DNA end fitting TRBJ2-5 better, the J assignment may be wrong. The CDR3 loop spans 14 amino acids. Looked up from germline, CDR1 is LGHDT and CDR2 is YNNKEL (reference sequence). CDR3 residues: CASSQAQGPETQYF. CDR3 coding DNA: TGTGCCAGCAGCCAAGCCCAGGGTCCGGAGACCCAGTACTTC.

V and J are TRBV4-2 and TRBJ1-1, with no clear D. Trimming pared 1 base from V and 0 bases from J, leaving 6 bases between. The CDR3 spans 14 residues. CDR1 LGHNA and CDR2 YNFKEQ come from the germline V gene. CDR3 in amino acids: CASSQGPMNTEAFF. The CDR3 nucleotides are TGTGCCAGCAGCCAAGGACCCATGAACACTGAAGCTTTCTTT.

This sequence joins TRBV6-6 and TRBJ2-7; D uncertain. Trimming removed 0 bases from V and 6 bases from J, with 6 bases in between. The germline gives CDR1 MNHNY, CDR2 SVGAGI (reference sequence). This CDR3 spans 12 amino acids. The CDR3 reads CASSYSYGEQYF. For the CDR3, the DNA is TGTGCCAGCAGTTACTCGTATGGCGAGCAGTACTTC.

CDR3: CASSFVGLPEEQFF. Written as DNA, the CDR3 is TGTGCCAGCAGTTTCGTAGGGTTACCAGAGGAGCAGTTCTTC. The chain joins TRBV2 to TRBJ2-1; D is uncertain. Germline CDR1 and CDR2: SNHLY and FYNNEI. The CDR3 totals 14 residues. The germline V and J ends were trimmed by 5 bases and 10 bases, with 18 bases remaining between them.

Comments on this clonotype: The germline gene is not matched at one end of the junction; a read error may be the cause. CDR3 in amino acids: CASSLTGQGGPSGANVLTF. CDR3 sequence (DNA): TGTGCCAGCAGCTTAACGGGACAGGGGGGCCCCTCTGGGGCTAACGTCCTGACTTTC. J is TRBJ2-6 and V is TRBV7-3; 11 bases line up with TRBD1. Germline V gene lookup returns CDR1 SGHTA and CDR2 FQGTGA. CDR3 length: 19 amino acids.

This rearrangement joins TRBV6-1 to TRBJ1-2, with 8 bases fitting TRBD1. There are 15 residues in the CDR3. Germline-derived CDR1 and CDR2 are MNHNS and SASEGT. J was trimmed by 2 bases and V by 3 bases; bases with no gene match: 5. The CDR3 nucleotides are TGTGCCAGCAGTGAGGCAGGGGGCAAGAACTATGGCTACACCTTC. Amino acid sequence: CASSEAGGKNYGYTF.

This clonotype was seen a few times. V is TRBV20-1 and J is TRBJ2-5; D is undetermined. Matching the DNA end better, TRBJ2-7 makes the J call doubtful. Germline V lookup: CDR1 DFQATT, CDR2 SNEGSKA (reference sequence). The CDR3 covers 14 residues. CDR3 amino acids: CSARDVAGEDEQYF. CDR3 nucleotide sequence: TGCAGTGCTAGAGATGTTGCAGGCGAGGACGAGCAGTACTTC.

The chain is built from TRBV27 and TRBJ2-3, with D perhaps matching TRBD1 or TRBD2 (7 bases each). The CDR3 consists of 15 residues. The ends were cut back, 6 bases at V and 4 bases at J, with 17 bases in the middle. Germline V gives CDR1 MNHEY, CDR2 SMNVEV (reference sequence). CDR3 residues: CASSPSGGDPDTQYF. The CDR3 nucleotides are TGTGCCAGCAGCCCTTCAGGGGGGGACCCAGATACGCAGTATTTT.

This clonotype has more than one count but fewer than ten. The chain couples TRBV18 to TRBJ2-5, with D unresolved. The CDR3 has 13 amino acids. V was trimmed by 1 base and J by 0 bases, leaving 3 bases between them. CDR1 is KGHSH, CDR2 LQKENI, per germline. The DNA of the CDR3 is TGTGCCAGCTCACCACGGGACCAAGAGACCCAGTACTTC. Its translation: CASSPRDQETQYF. Full variable domain (missing parts from reference TRBV18 and TRBJ2-5): NAGVMQNPRHLVRRRGQEARLRCSPMKGHSHVYWYRQLPEEGLKFMVYLQKENIIDESGMPKERFSAEFPKEGPSILRIQQVVRGDSAAYFCASSPRDQETQYFGPGTRLLVL.

This clonotype occurred a few times. The rearrangement links TRBV6-6 to TRBJ2-7, with D possibly matching TRBD2 (5 bases). There are 14 residues in the CDR3. V lost 2 bases, J lost 3 bases, and 11 bases lay in between. Germline V gene data show CDR1 as MNHNY and CDR2 as SVGAGI (reference sequence). This CDR3 is CASSYGPSGYEQYF. The CDR3 bases are TGTGCCAGCAGTTACGGTCCCAGCGGCTACGAGCAGTACTTC.

This chain links TRBV11-3 with TRBJ2-5, with D possibly being TRBD1 (5 bases). V lost 5 bases to trimming and J lost 7 bases, with 17 bases between them. The germline gives CDR1 SGHNT, CDR2 YENEEA. The CDR3 spans 14 residues. As DNA, the CDR3 is TGTGCCAGCAGCCTCAGGGCGGCGGACGGGACCCAGTACTTC. Amino acids: CASSLRAADGTQYF.

This clonotype has only one observation. The chain has TRBV20-1 and TRBJ2-3, with 9 positions matching TRBD2. The J segment lost 2 bases and the V segment lost 1 base, leaving 4 bases of the junction unmatched. From germline, CDR1 is DFQATT and CDR2 SNEGSKA (reference sequence). The CDR3 has 15 amino acids. The CDR3 nucleotides read TGCAGTGCTAGAGTACCTAGCGGGGCCACAGATACGCAGTATTTT. This gives the protein CSARVPSGATDTQYF.

The gene calls are TRBV20-1 and TRBJ1-2, with D unclear. This CDR3 is built from 13 residues. Between the trimmed V and J ends, which lost 0 bases and 1 base, there was a span of 6 bases. Germline V gives CDR1 DFQATT, CDR2 SNEGSKA (reference sequence). CDR3 loop: CSARDVRNYGYTF. DNA of the CDR3: TGCAGTGCTAGAGACGTCCGTAACTATGGCTACACCTTC.

V gene TRBV30 combines with J gene TRBJ2-3, with TRBD2 matching over 14 bases. There are 16 residues in the CDR3. Germline lookup yields CDR1 GTSNPN and CDR2 SVGIG (reference sequence). With V trimmed by 3 bases and J by 5 bases, 7 bases remained unmatched. The CDR3 DNA sequence: TGTGCCTGGAGACAGGGACTAGCGGGAGTGGGAGATACGCAGTATTTT. The encoded protein is CAWRQGLAGVGDTQYF.

V usage is TRBV3-1 and J usage is TRBJ2-4; D might be TRBD1 or TRBD2, each matching 5 bases. CDR3 length: 19 amino acids. Per germline, CDR1 LGHDT and CDR2 YNNKEL (reference sequence). Trimming pared 0 bases from V and 0 bases from J, leaving 18 bases between. CDR3 residues: CASSQDRGSGPVAKNIQYF. CDR3 in DNA: TGTGCCAGCAGCCAAGATCGGGGATCGGGACCAGTAGCCAAAAACATTCAGTACTTC.

This clonotype was seen a handful of times. The chain has TRBV5-1 and TRBJ2-5, with 9 nucleotides matching TRBD1. J lost 5 bases, V lost 0 bases, and 5 bases had no gene match. CDR1 and CDR2 (germline): SGHRS, YFSETQ. The CDR3 has 15 amino acids. CDR3 region: CASSLGTGAVETQYF. The CDR3 DNA sequence: TGCGCCAGCAGCTTGGGGACAGGGGCCGTGGAGACCCAGTACTTC.

There are a few counts of this clonotype. V is TRBV15 and J is TRBJ2-5; 11 bases align to TRBD2. Germline V CDR1 and CDR2: LNHNV, YYDKDF (reference sequence). The CDR3 contains 14 residues. The ends lost 5 bases at V and 5 bases at J; junction bases unmatched: 4. CDR3 sequence reads: CATSGLAGGETQYF. The CDR3 coding sequence is TGTGCCACCAGCGGACTAGCGGGCGGTGAGACCCAGTACTTC.

This clonotype was found a few times. The gene calls are TRBV6-5 and TRBJ1-5; 11 nucleotides match TRBD1. Trimming took 7 bases from V and 6 from J; bases not matched to a gene: 5. This CDR3 contains 14 residues. Germline-derived CDR1 and CDR2 are MNHEY and SVGAGI. The CDR3 is CASTGQGAGQPQHF. The CDR3 DNA reads as TGTGCCAGCACCGGACAGGGGGCCGGTCAGCCCCAGCATTTT.

This clonotype came up a few times. The CDR3 DNA is TGCAGTGCCGGTGGCTTTGGACGCCAGTACTTC. Amino acid sequence: CSAGGFGRQYF. The chain combines TRBV20-1 with TRBJ2-5; D is undetermined. Trimming stripped 6 bases from V and 10 bases from J, with 15 bases between. The CDR3 consists of 11 residues. CDR1 DFQATT and CDR2 SNEGSKA come from the germline V gene (reference sequence).

V usage is TRBV12-3 or TRBV12-4 and J usage is TRBJ2-1; D gene unclear. V was pared by 6 bases and J by 10 bases, with 7 bases between. The CDR3 runs to 10 residues. The CDR3 DNA follows: TGTGCCAGCAGCTCAATCGAGCAGTTCTTC. Protein product: CASSSIEQFF.

A few counts support this clonotype. The chain joins TRBV11-1 to TRBJ2-1, with a possible D match to TRBD1 (5 bases). The CDR3 consists of 11 residues. The germline V and J ends were trimmed by 3 bases and 15 bases, with 12 bases remaining between them. The germline gives CDR1 SGHAT, CDR2 FQDESV (reference sequence). CDR3 loop: CASSLGGARFF. In DNA, the CDR3 is TGTGCCAGCAGCTTGGGTGGGGCTCGGTTCTTC.

The V gene is TRBV30, the J gene TRBJ2-7, with 16 bases aligning to TRBD2. The CDR3 totals 15 residues. The junction had 5 bases not matched to a gene; V was cut back by 7 bases and J by 2 bases. CDR1 is GTSNPN and CDR2 is SVGIG in the germline V gene (reference sequence). The CDR3 loop is CAFTGTSGRAYEQYF. Written as DNA, the CDR3 is TGTGCCTTTACCGGGACTAGCGGGAGGGCCTACGAGCAGTACTTC.

This clonotype was observed a single time. This sequence joins TRBV28 and TRBJ2-7, with 7 bases identical to TRBD1. V lost 5 bases and J lost 3; bases outside the gene matches: 7. This CDR3 region has 14 residues. Germline V gene data show CDR1 as MDHEN and CDR2 as SYDVKM. The CDR3 sequence is CASSRANRGYEQYF. The CDR3 nucleotides are TGTGCCAGCAGTCGCGCAAACAGGGGCTACGAGCAGTACTTC. The entire variable domain, with the rest obtained from reference TRBV28 and TRBJ2-7, is as follows: DVKVTQSSRYLVKRTGEKVFLECVQDMDHENMFWYRQDPGLGLRLIYFSYDVKMKEKGDIPEGYSVSREKKERFSLILESASTNQTSMYLCASSRANRGYEQYFGPGTRLTVT.

The chain combines TRBV6-6 with TRBJ2-7; no clear D gene. CDR3 length: 12 amino acids. Trimming stripped 6 bases from V and 6 bases from J, with 12 bases between. Germline V gene lookup returns CDR1 MNHNY and CDR2 SVGAGI (reference sequence). CDR3 nucleotides: TGTGCCAGCAGCCAGACATCACTCGAGCAGTACTTC. Its protein is CASSQTSLEQYF.

The rearrangement uses TRBV7-9 and TRBJ1-2; 8 bases line up with TRBD1. CDR1 and CDR2 from the germline V gene are SEHNR and FQNEAQ (reference sequence). J gave up 7 bases and V 0 bases, and 4 bases lay outside the gene matches. CDR3 size: 14 residues. CDR3 amino acids: CASSLAQGARGYTF. The CDR3, as DNA: TGTGCCAGCAGCTTAGCGCAGGGGGCACGTGGCTACACCTTC.

V is TRBV6-6 and J is TRBJ1-2, with TRBD1 as a possible D gene (5 bases). Trimming removed 0 bases from V and 2 bases from J, with 10 bases in between. CDR3 length: 15 residues. CDR1 MNHNY and CDR2 SVGAGI come from the germline V gene (reference sequence). This CDR3 reads CASSYSRQPNYGYTF. The CDR3 nucleotides are TGTGCCAGCAGTTACTCGAGACAGCCAAACTATGGCTACACCTTC.

The chain couples TRBV20-1 to TRBJ1-4; 9 bases are a match to TRBD1. The CDR3 length is 13 residues. Germline V lookup: CDR1 DFQATT, CDR2 SNEGSKA (reference sequence). J gave up 7 bases and V 6 bases, and 6 bases lay outside the gene matches. The CDR3 sequence: CSALGTGREKLFF. The DNA of the CDR3 is TGCAGTGCCCTGGGGACAGGGCGTGAAAAACTGTTTTTT.